Presented here are 9 T cell receptor beta chains from one specimen sequenced in a study of shared clonotypes between healthy human individuals. Repertoires were generated with immunoSEQ multiplex PCR, while TCRdb's copy carries only in-frame clones and drops some. The profile shows about 79,000 clones, 62% of them singletons. Sequencing was performed on memory CD8+ T cells sorted from blood. As to subset: CD45RO+ cells pooled with CCR7-negative TemRA cells. All receptors come from a man in his thirties or forties in good health.

This clone was counted many times. The chain employs TRBV2 and TRBJ1-1; 8 nucleotides align to TRBD1. The V gene's germline CDR1 is SNHLY and CDR2 FYNNEI. Unmatched junction bases numbered 5, after V lost 6 bases and J lost 5 bases. This CDR3 has 13 amino acids. Here the CDR3 reads CASSGGTGTEAFF. The CDR3 region has the DNA TGTGCCAGCAGCGGAGGGACAGGTACTGAAGCTTTCTTT.

The V call is TRBV27, the J call TRBJ2-3; D is ambiguous. Deletions cut 1 base from V and 1 base from J, with 6 bases between. This CDR3 region has 14 residues. Germline-derived CDR1 and CDR2 are MNHEY and SMNVEV (reference sequence). CDR3 sequence: CASSLFAGTDTQYF. In DNA form, the CDR3 reads TGTGCCAGCAGTTTATTTGCCGGCACAGATACGCAGTATTTT.

In its sample, this clone was seen a few times. This chain links TRBV6-4 with TRBJ2-3, with 9 bases that match TRBD2. The CDR3 sequence is 15 residues long. Looked up from germline, CDR1 is MRHNA and CDR2 is SNTAGT. The J segment lost 4 bases and the V segment lost 3 bases, leaving 5 bases of the junction unmatched. CDR3 in DNA: TGTGCCAGCAGTGAAACAGCGGGAGGCGCAGATACGCAGTATTTT. This encodes CASSETAGGADTQYF.

This clone came up once. The J gene is TRBJ2-1, the V gene TRBV4-3; TRBD2 matches at 13 bases. J gave up 7 bases and V 0 bases, and 3 bases lay outside the gene matches. This CDR3 region has 16 residues. The germline V gene encodes CDR1 LGHNA and CDR2 YSLEER. CDR3 DNA sequence: TGCGCCAGCAGCCAAGACGGGACTAGCGGGGTAAATGAGCAGTTCTTC. Encoded protein: CASSQDGTSGVNEQFF.

The chain carries TRBV6-1 and TRBJ2-3; possible D gene TRBD2, 7 bases. V was cut by 11 bases and J by 0 bases, with 18 bases left in between. The CDR3 loop spans 15 amino acids. CDR1 is MNHNS and CDR2 is SASEGT in the germline V gene. Here the CDR3 reads CAGEEGGSSTDTQYF. Here the CDR3 DNA reads TGTGCCGGGGAGGAGGGGGGGTCTAGCACAGATACGCAGTATTTT.

By its share, this clone is medium-sized (0.01 to 0.1%). CDR3 loop: CASSYSNSFDEQFF. CDR3 DNA: TGTGCCAGCAGTTACTCGAACAGCTTCGATGAGCAGTTCTTC. This sequence joins TRBV6-5 and TRBJ2-1, with D hard to call. The V gene lost 0 bases and the J gene lost 8 bases, with 11 bases spanning the gap. The germline V gene encodes CDR1 MNHEY and CDR2 SVGAGI. This CDR3 contains 14 residues.

This clone was picked up a small number of times. The J gene is TRBJ2-7, the V gene TRBV13; 9 bases are shared with TRBD1. Germline V lookup: CDR1 PRHDT, CDR2 FYEKMQ (reference sequence). There are 15 residues in the CDR3. V shed 3 bases and J 0 bases; nucleotides not matched to a gene: 3. Here the CDR3 reads CASSFGTGSSYEQYF. DNA for the CDR3: TGTGCCAGCAGCTTCGGGACAGGGAGCTCCTACGAGCAGTACTTC. Full variable domain (missing parts from reference TRBV13 and TRBJ2-7): AAGVIQSPRHLIKEKRETATLKCYPIPRHDTVYWYQQGPGQDPQFLISFYEKMQSDKGSIPDRFSAQQFSDYHSELNMSSLELGDSALYFCASSFGTGSSYEQYFGPGTRLTVT.

Remarks on this clone: Other DNA variants within this sample encode the same CDR3. The V and J genes are TRBV4-3 and TRBJ2-7, with a possible D match to TRBD1 (5 bases). The CDR3 extends over 16 amino acids. Germline assignment: CDR1 LGHNA and CDR2 YSLEER. Trimming took 0 bases from V and 6 from J, leaving 18 bases between them. The CDR3 bases are TGCGCCAGCAGCCAAGATGGTGGTACAGGCGAAGGCGAGCAGTACTTC. Its protein product is CASSQDGGTGEGEQYF.

There are a few counts of this clone. The V call is TRBV25-1, the J call TRBJ2-7; TRBD1 might be the D (6 bases). CDR3 length: 13 residues. V lost 10 bases to trimming and J lost 3 bases, with 16 bases between them. The germline gives CDR1 MGHDK, CDR2 SYGVNS. DNA for the CDR3: TGTGCCACAACAGGGTACCTTATCTACGAGCAGTACTTC. Protein product: CATTGYLIYEQYF.